This T cell receptor beta chain was sequenced for a study of blood T cell repertoires in COVID-19. Study details: From the United States, Italy and Spain came samples of acute and convalescent COVID-19. PBMCs, B-cell-depleted T cells, or T cells were the source of the cDNA or gDNA that made up the material.

Germline V gene lookup returns CDR1 SEHNR and CDR2 FQNEAQ (reference sequence). Trimming left V 5 bases short and J 2 bases short, with 15 bases between. This CDR3 contains 15 residues. The table lists this clone with a few counts. Original processing notes: The authors estimated nucleated cell counts from reference gene primer amplification. TCRdb keeps only in-frame clones here, not all; method: immunoSEQ multiplex PCR. V, J and clone size are those of that table, while D and trimming were read from the DNA. The sample consists of under 150,000 clones, about 84% of them appearing once. The chain couples TRBV7-9 to TRBJ1-1; D unclear. The source material was peripheral blood. The source is a woman in her forties or fifties with acute or convalescent COVID-19. The CDR3: CASSPRELGNTEAFF. The CDR3 bases are TGTGCCAGCAGCCCCCGGGAGCTCGGAAACACTGAAGCTTTCTTT.